One and the same sample provided the 22 T cell receptor beta chains below, sequenced in a study of T cell repertoires in cytomegalovirus infection. TCRdb reprocessed the reads with MiXCR, giving one entry per CDR3 protein. The table lists approximately 170,000 distinct CDR3 sequences, 15% to 20% of them singletons. Sequencing was carried out using CD8+ T cells from PBMCs. The receptors come from a human donor in good health (CMV status not recorded). Some clones in this sample may be carry-over from other donors' samples.

The J gene is TRBJ2-5, the V gene TRBV7-9; either TRBD1 or TRBD2 may fit D (5 bases each). V gave up 1 base and J gave up 14 bases, with 11 bases separating them. Germline V CDR1 and CDR2: SEHNR, FQNEAQ (reference sequence). This CDR3 has 11 residues. In DNA form, the CDR3 reads TGTGCCAGCAGCTTAGGGGACCGACCCTACTTC. Its protein is CASSLGDRPYF.

This clonotype is a singleton in its sample. It may be a read error: a sequence one base away is much more abundant. The chain has TRBV7-2 and TRBJ2-7; perhaps TRBD2 as D (6 bases). Germline V gene lookup returns CDR1 SGHTA and CDR2 FQGNSA. This CDR3 comprises 16 residues. The V end was cut by 8 bases, the J end by 2 bases, with 22 bases between. The CDR3, as DNA: TGTGCCAGCGTAATCTCGACTAGGCGGAGTGCCTACGAGCAGTACTTC. Translating it yields CASVISTRRSAYEQYF.

V gene TRBV6-1 combines with J gene TRBJ1-2, with a weak D call TRBD1 (6 bases). Trimming took 6 bases from V and 5 from J, leaving 19 bases between them. This CDR3 is built from 15 residues. Germline assignment: CDR1 MNHNS and CDR2 SASEGT. CDR3 in amino acids: CASRSGGGRMYGYTF. In DNA, the CDR3 is TGTGCCAGCAGGTCTGGGGGGGGGCGAATGTATGGCTACACCTTC.

The sample holds a few counts of this clonotype. The J gene is TRBJ2-1, the V gene TRBV4-1, with TRBD2 matching over 9 bases. Germline V lookup: CDR1 MGHRA, CDR2 YSYEKL. The CDR3 is 17 residues long. V lost 0 bases and J lost 7; bases outside the gene matches: 10. The CDR3 here is CASSQEISGSAWNEQFF. The CDR3 bases are TGCGCCAGCAGCCAAGAAATTAGCGGGAGTGCGTGGAATGAGCAGTTCTTC.

This clonotype has just a few counts. J is TRBJ1-1 and V is TRBV7-9, with TRBD1 matching over 9 bases. Germline V CDR1 and CDR2: SEHNR, FQNEAQ (reference sequence). This CDR3 comprises 16 residues. V gave up 1 base and J gave up 6 bases; unmatched junction bases: 9. CDR3 sequence (DNA): TGTGCCAGCAGCTTAGGGGGGTTGGGACAGGGTGCTGAAGCTTTCTTT. Translation: CASSLGGLGQGAEAFF.

This clonotype has only a few counts. This chain links TRBV7-2 with TRBJ2-1; the match to TRBD1 covers 8 bases. The CDR3 length is 18 residues. Trimming at V came to 0 bases and at J to 2 bases, leaving 9 bases not matched to a gene. Germline V CDR1 and CDR2: SGHTA, FQGNSA. Here the CDR3 DNA reads TGTGCCAGCAGCTTAGCGGACAGGGTCCCTGGAGCCTACAATGAGCAGTTCTTC. This translates into CASSLADRVPGAYNEQFF.

The chain uses TRBV5-1 and TRBJ2-2, with a possible D match to TRBD2 (5 bases). Trimming took off 6 bases at V and 4 bases at J, with 13 bases between the two ends. CDR3 length: 14 amino acids. Germline assignment: CDR1 SGHRS and CDR2 YFSETQ. The CDR3: CASKPAEGTGELFF. CDR3 sequence (DNA): TGCGCCAGCAAGCCCGCCGAGGGCACCGGGGAGCTGTTTTTT.

V usage is TRBV5-5 and J usage is TRBJ2-7, with TRBD1 matching 7 bases. This CDR3 has 13 residues. The trim removed 1 base at V and 13 bases at J, leaving 11 bases unmatched. Per germline, CDR1 SGHKS and CDR2 YYEKEE (reference sequence). CDR3 loop: CASSLWGQYGNYF. Here the CDR3 DNA reads TGTGCCAGCAGCTTGTGGGGACAGTATGGCAATTACTTC.

The table lists this clonotype with a few counts. V gene TRBV28 combines with J gene TRBJ2-5; possible D gene TRBD2, 5 bases. V lost 1 base and J lost 1, with 10 bases in between. Germline values: CDR1 MDHEN, CDR2 SYDVKM. The CDR3 contains 15 residues. The CDR3 DNA reads TGTGCCAGCAGTTTATACCGGGGAGCCCAAGAGACCCAGTACTTC. Protein product: CASSLYRGAQETQYF.

This chain's CDR3 is CASSAPGLNTEAFF. CDR3 in DNA: TGTGCCAGCAGCGCCCCTGGCCTGAACACTGAAGCTTTCTTT. V gene TRBV5-4 combines with J gene TRBJ1-1; D not resolved. Trimming removed 4 bases from V and 0 bases from J, with 10 bases in between. CDR1 and CDR2 from the germline V gene are SGHNT and YYREEE (reference sequence). This CDR3 has 14 residues.

This clonotype was counted only a few times. The chain is built from TRBV7-8 and TRBJ2-5; 8 bases fit TRBD2. CDR1 is SGHVS, CDR2 FQNEAQ, per germline. With 4 bases clipped from V and 1 base from J, the junction kept 5 bases outside the gene matches. The CDR3 covers 15 residues. The CDR3 sequence: CASSSQTSGQETQYF. As DNA, the CDR3 is TGTGCCAGCAGCTCTCAAACTAGCGGCCAAGAGACCCAGTACTTC.

In its sample, this clonotype was seen a few times. The chain carries TRBV2 and TRBJ2-7, with 8 bases identical to TRBD2. The germline V gene has CDR1 SNHLY and CDR2 FYNNEI. V trimming: 3 bases; J trimming: 2 bases; junction bases outside the gene matches: 9. The CDR3 runs 16 residues. The CDR3 region is CASSDGGLAGPYEQYF. The CDR3 nucleotides read TGTGCCAGCAGTGATGGGGGTTTAGCGGGGCCCTACGAGCAGTACTTC.

This clonotype was recorded many times. The rearrangement links TRBV7-2 to TRBJ2-7; D gene unclear. The CDR3 totals 15 residues. The germline V gene encodes CDR1 SGHTA and CDR2 FQGNSA. The germline V and J ends were trimmed by 0 bases and 2 bases, with 11 bases remaining between them. DNA of the CDR3: TGTGCCAGCAGCTTAGCTGAATATACAACCTACGAGCAGTACTTC. Translated, it gives CASSLAEYTTYEQYF.

This clonotype has only one observation. V is TRBV5-4 and J is TRBJ2-1; 7 bases map to TRBD2. Per germline, CDR1 SGHNT and CDR2 YYREEE (reference sequence). V lost 5 bases to trimming and J lost 0 bases; unmatched junction nucleotides: 14. This CDR3 region has 18 residues. CDR3 sequence (DNA): TGTGCCAGCAGGCAGGTCCCGGCGGGAGAGTACTCCTACAATGAGCAGTTCTTC. Protein product: CASRQVPAGEYSYNEQFF. The full variable domain, in which reference TRBV5-4 and TRBJ2-1 provide the parts outside the CDR3, is ETGVTQSPTHLIKTRGQQVTLRCSSQSGHNTVSWYQQALGQGPQFIFQYYREEENGRGNFPPRFSGLQFPNYSSELNVNALELDDSALYLCASRQVPAGEYSYNEQFFGPGTRLTVL.

In this sample, this clonotype turned up a few times. CDR3 residues: CASSRAGTFNEQFF. The DNA for the CDR3 is TGTGCCAGCAGCCGCGCGGGAACTTTCAATGAGCAGTTCTTC. The chain couples TRBV7-2 to TRBJ2-1, with D perhaps matching TRBD2 (6 bases). The CDR3 length is 14 residues. V was trimmed by 5 bases and J by 6 bases, leaving 14 bases between them. CDR1 and CDR2 from the germline V gene are SGHTA and FQGNSA.

The chain uses TRBV7-6 and TRBJ2-7; 10 bases are shared with TRBD1. Germline V gives CDR1 SGHVS, CDR2 FNYEAQ. The length of the CDR3 is 15 residues. J lost 5 bases, V lost 4 bases, and 8 bases had no gene match. The CDR3: CASSSNRDRGDEQYF. The CDR3 DNA sequence: TGTGCCAGCAGCTCAAACCGGGACAGGGGTGACGAGCAGTACTTC.

This chain joins TRBV4-1 and TRBJ1-1, with D unresolved. Germline assignment: CDR1 MGHRA and CDR2 YSYEKL. Trimming left V 3 bases short and J 7 bases short, with 15 bases between. This CDR3 region has 14 residues. The CDR3 region is CASSQEDRLYEAFF. For the CDR3, the DNA is TGCGCCAGCAGCCAGGAGGACCGACTCTATGAAGCTTTCTTT.

This clonotype was counted between two and nine times. This rearrangement joins TRBV7-2 to TRBJ2-4; the D is unclear. V was clipped by 5 bases and J by 0 bases, with 11 bases between them. Germline values: CDR1 SGHTA, CDR2 FQGNSA. The CDR3 runs 15 residues. In DNA form, the CDR3 reads TGTGCCAGCAGCCAGTCGGTACTAGCCAAAAACATTCAGTACTTC. It specifies CASSQSVLAKNIQYF.

This chain links TRBV2 with TRBJ2-2, with no clear D. This CDR3 has 12 residues. CDR1 SNHLY and CDR2 FYNNEI come from the germline V gene. V was trimmed by 3 bases and J by 6 bases, leaving 5 bases between them. The CDR3, as DNA: TGTGCCAGCAGTGATTATGCCGGGGAGCTGTTTTTT. It is translated as CASSDYAGELFF.

This clonotype appeared a few times. The genes are TRBV20-1 and TRBJ2-7, with 12 bases matching TRBD2. Germline CDR1 DFQATT, CDR2 SNEGSKA (reference sequence). Losses at the gene ends were 3 bases for V and 5 bases for J; bases not matched to a gene: 5. This CDR3 is built from 14 residues. The CDR3 coding sequence is TGCAGTGCTAGGCGACTAGCGGGGGACGACGAGCAGTACTTC. Amino acids: CSARRLAGDDEQYF.

The chain links TRBV2 to TRBJ2-1; D is unclear. The V end was cut by 2 bases, the J end by 3 bases, with 11 bases between. Germline CDR1 and CDR2: SNHLY and FYNNEI. This CDR3 spans 15 amino acids. CDR3 sequence reads: CASSENRENYNEQFF. CDR3 DNA: TGTGCCAGCAGTGAAAATCGTGAGAACTACAATGAGCAGTTCTTC.

The chain carries TRBV13 and TRBJ1-4; 7 bases are a match to TRBD1. Germline V gene data show CDR1 as PRHDT and CDR2 as FYEKMQ (reference sequence). The CDR3 spans 13 residues. The trim removed 5 bases at V and 9 bases at J, leaving 6 bases unmatched. CDR3 bases: TGTGCCAGCAGCCTGGGGACAGCCCAAAAACTGTTTTTT. The encoded protein is CASSLGTAQKLFF. Together with reference TRBV13 and TRBJ1-4, the CDR3 gives the full variable domain: AAGVIQSPRHLIKEKRETATLKCYPIPRHDTVYWYQQGPGQDPQFLISFYEKMQSDKGSIPDRFSAQQFSDYHSELNMSSLELGDSALYFCASSLGTAQKLFFGSGTQLSVL.